This is a list of T cell receptor beta chains from one sample in a study of beta chain features in type 1 diabetes. Data came from immunoSEQ multiplex PCR; TCRdb stores just in-frame clones and leaves some out. The sample lists some 660,000 clones, around an eighth seen once, with 0.03% to 0.04% in the top ten. Sequencing was carried out using naive CD4+ T cells from blood. The source is a man aged 18-30 years with type 1 diabetes. CDR3s include the opening cysteine and the closing phenylalanine or tryptophan. The order of the fields is J gene, V gene, clone size, D gene, CDR3 DNA, CDR3 protein. D genes are given only for firm matches. Size is omitted from some rows. Given values are once, few, many or a class for expanded clones.

J gene: TRBJ2-5
V gene: TRBV7-9
clone size: -
D gene: TRBD2
CDR3 DNA: TGTGCCAGCAGCGACGGGACTAGAGACCAAGAGACCCAGTACTTC
CDR3 protein: CASSDGTRDQETQYF

J gene: TRBJ1-2
V gene: TRBV28
clone size: few
D gene: -
CDR3 DNA: TGTGCCAGCAGTCCCCCGGGGCTCGGGCATGGCTACACCTTC
CDR3 protein: CASSPPGLGHGYTF

J gene: TRBJ2-7
V gene: TRBV7-9
clone size: -
D gene: -
CDR3 DNA: TGTGCCAGCAGCTCGGGGGATGGACTTATCTCCTACGAGCAGTACTTC
CDR3 protein: CASSSGDGLISYEQYF

J gene: TRBJ1-2
V gene: TRBV30
clone size: few
D gene: TRBD1
CDR3 DNA: TGTGCCTGGTCCGGGACAGGGTGGCACTATGGCTACACCTTC
CDR3 protein: CAWSGTGWHYGYTF

J gene: TRBJ2-7
V gene: TRBV7-7
clone size: -
D gene: TRBD2
CDR3 DNA: TGTGCTAGCAGCCCGGGACTAGCGGAACCCTACTACGAGCAGTACTTC
CDR3 protein: CASSPGLAEPYYEQYF

J gene: TRBJ2-4
V gene: TRBV29-1
clone size: few
D gene: TRBD1
CDR3 DNA: TGCAGCGTTGCTATCGGACAGGGAAACATTCAGTACTTC
CDR3 protein: CSVAIGQGNIQYF

J gene: TRBJ2-1
V gene: TRBV18
clone size: -
D gene: -
CDR3 DNA: TGTGCCAGCTCACCGGGACCCCTAAAGTCCTACAATGAGCAGTTCTTC
CDR3 protein: CASSPGPLKSYNEQFF

J gene: TRBJ1-2
V gene: TRBV7-3
clone size: -
D gene: -
CDR3 DNA: TGTGCCAGCAGCTTAAATCACAGGGAAGGCTACACCTTC
CDR3 protein: CASSLNHREGYTF

J gene: TRBJ2-5
V gene: TRBV30
clone size: -
D gene: -
CDR3 DNA: TGTGCCTGGGGGCTGGCGGAGACCCAGTACTTC
CDR3 protein: CAWGLAETQYF

J gene: TRBJ2-1
V gene: TRBV29-1
clone size: few
D gene: -
CDR3 DNA: TGCAGCGTTCGGTCGCAGCACCATTTAAGCTCCTACAATGAGCAGTTCTTC
CDR3 protein: CSVRSQHHLSSYNEQFF

J gene: TRBJ1-2
V gene: TRBV7-2
clone size: -
D gene: -
CDR3 DNA: TGTGCCAGCAGCACCCCTTACAGTAACGGCTACACCTTC
CDR3 protein: CASSTPYSNGYTF

J gene: TRBJ2-7
V gene: TRBV4-1
clone size: few
D gene: TRBD2
CDR3 DNA: TGCGCCAGCAGCCAAGTGAACCTAGCGGGAGAACGATACGAGCAGTACTTC
CDR3 protein: CASSQVNLAGERYEQYF

J gene: TRBJ1-5
V gene: TRBV30
clone size: -
D gene: TRBD1
CDR3 DNA: TGTGCCTGGAGTCTACAGGGGATTGAGCCCCAGCATTTT
CDR3 protein: CAWSLQGIEPQHF

J gene: TRBJ2-1
V gene: TRBV14
clone size: few
D gene: TRBD2
CDR3 DNA: TGTGCCAGCAGCCGTCAGACTAGCGGTTACAATGAGCAGTTCTTC
CDR3 protein: CASSRQTSGYNEQFF

J gene: TRBJ1-6
V gene: TRBV7-9
clone size: -
D gene: TRBD1
CDR3 DNA: TGTGCCAGCAGCTTAGTGACAGGGGATAATTCACCCCTCCACTTT
CDR3 protein: CASSLVTGDNSPLHF

J gene: TRBJ1-1
V gene: TRBV2
clone size: few
D gene: -
CDR3 DNA: TGTGCCAGCAGAGCGAACACTGAAGCTTTCTTT
CDR3 protein: CASRANTEAFF

J gene: TRBJ2-3
V gene: TRBV5-1
clone size: -
D gene: -
CDR3 DNA: TGCGCCAGCAGCATTAAAGGGGGAGGCACAGATACGCAGTATTTT
CDR3 protein: CASSIKGGGTDTQYF

J gene: TRBJ2-1
V gene: TRBV14
clone size: few
D gene: -
CDR3 DNA: TGTGCCAGCAGTTCGAGTTCGGGTTACAATGAGCAGTTCTTC
CDR3 protein: CASSSSSGYNEQFF

J gene: TRBJ2-3
V gene: TRBV15
clone size: few
D gene: -
CDR3 DNA: TGTGCCACCAGCAACCGCCTGGGGGCTAGCCGCGATACGCAGTATTTT
CDR3 protein: CATSNRLGASRDTQYF

J gene: TRBJ2-3
V gene: TRBV5-1
clone size: few
D gene: TRBD2
CDR3 DNA: TGCGCCAGCAGCCAGGGACTAGCGGGGACAGATACGCAGTATTTT
CDR3 protein: CASSQGLAGTDTQYF

J gene: TRBJ1-1
V gene: TRBV29-1
clone size: -
D gene: -
CDR3 DNA: TGCAGCGTTGGGAACATGAACACTGAAGCTTTCTTT
CDR3 protein: CSVGNMNTEAFF

J gene: TRBJ1-2
V gene: TRBV18
clone size: -
D gene: TRBD1
CDR3 DNA: TGTGCCAGCTCACCCCCTGGACAGGGGACTACGGGCTACACCTTC
CDR3 protein: CASSPPGQGTTGYTF

J gene: TRBJ1-4
V gene: TRBV5-1
clone size: -
D gene: TRBD1
CDR3 DNA: TGCGCCAGCAGCTCGATACAGGGGTCTAATGAAAAACTGTTTTTT
CDR3 protein: CASSSIQGSNEKLFF

J gene: TRBJ2-1
V gene: TRBV30
clone size: few
D gene: TRBD2
CDR3 DNA: TGTGCCTGGAGTGGGGCGGGAGGTTGGGAGCAGTTCTTC
CDR3 protein: CAWSGAGGWEQFF

J gene: TRBJ2-7
V gene: TRBV11-1
clone size: -
D gene: TRBD1
CDR3 DNA: TGTGCCAGCAGCTTAGGCGCAGGGGGCTACGAGCAGTACTTC
CDR3 protein: CASSLGAGGYEQYF

J gene: TRBJ1-6
V gene: TRBV7-2
clone size: -
D gene: TRBD1
CDR3 DNA: TGTGCCAGCAGCCTACAGGGACAGCCCAATTCACCCCTCCACTTT
CDR3 protein: CASSLQGQPNSPLHF

J gene: TRBJ2-5
V gene: TRBV5-4
clone size: -
D gene: -
CDR3 DNA: TGTGCCAGCAGCTCCCCGGGGCAGGGGAGGGAGACCCAGTACTTC
CDR3 protein: CASSSPGQGRETQYF

J gene: TRBJ1-1
V gene: TRBV6-5
clone size: few
D gene: -
CDR3 DNA: TGTGCCAGCACCAAGGCGTACCCTAGGACTGAAGCTTTCTTT
CDR3 protein: CASTKAYPRTEAFF

J gene: TRBJ2-7
V gene: TRBV10-3
clone size: -
D gene: TRBD2
CDR3 DNA: TGTGCCATCAGTGACCCGACTAGCGGGGGTTTCTACGAGCAGTACTTC
CDR3 protein: CAISDPTSGGFYEQYF

J gene: TRBJ2-3
V gene: TRBV18
clone size: -
D gene: -
CDR3 DNA: TGTGCCAGCTCAGAAAGGACCAGCACAGATACGCAGTATTTT
CDR3 protein: CASSERTSTDTQYF

J gene: TRBJ1-5
V gene: TRBV30
clone size: -
D gene: TRBD1
CDR3 DNA: TGTGCCTGGAGGCCGGGACAGGGGGCGATTAGGGGCAATCAGCCCCAGCATTTT
CDR3 protein: CAWRPGQGAIRGNQPQHF

J gene: TRBJ1-2
V gene: TRBV18
clone size: few
D gene: -
CDR3 DNA: TGTGCCAGCTCACCAATAGGACCACCTGGGGGCTACACCTTC
CDR3 protein: CASSPIGPPGGYTF

J gene: TRBJ1-1
V gene: TRBV14
clone size: -
D gene: TRBD1
CDR3 DNA: TGTGCCAGCAGCCAAGAGGGACAGGGGGCCCGTAGCACTGAAGCTTTCTTT
CDR3 protein: CASSQEGQGARSTEAFF

J gene: TRBJ2-7
V gene: TRBV7-2
clone size: -
D gene: TRBD2
CDR3 DNA: TGTGCCAGCAGCCCATGGTCTATGGAGCTAGCGGGGCAGTACTTC
CDR3 protein: CASSPWSMELAGQYF

J gene: TRBJ1-6
V gene: TRBV7-2
clone size: few
D gene: -
CDR3 DNA: TGTGCCAGCAGCTTAGCCGGGCCGGCGGTCCGGCGTAATTCACCCCTCCACTTT
CDR3 protein: CASSLAGPAVRRNSPLHF

J gene: TRBJ1-1
V gene: TRBV9
clone size: few
D gene: -
CDR3 DNA: TGTGCCAGCAGCGTAGGACGAGGGACTGAAGCTTTCTTT
CDR3 protein: CASSVGRGTEAFF

J gene: TRBJ1-6
V gene: TRBV30
clone size: -
D gene: -
CDR3 DNA: TGTGCCTGGAGTGTTAGAGGCGGGGGCAATTCACCCCTCCACTTT
CDR3 protein: CAWSVRGGGNSPLHF

J gene: TRBJ1-2
V gene: TRBV29-1
clone size: few
D gene: -
CDR3 DNA: TGCAGCGTTTCTTCCCAAGCCGGGACGAACTATGGCTACACCTTC
CDR3 protein: CSVSSQAGTNYGYTF

J gene: TRBJ2-7
V gene: TRBV9
clone size: -
D gene: -
CDR3 DNA: TGTGCCAGCAGCGTAGATGGGGCCAGGGCTATCTACGAGCAGTACTTC
CDR3 protein: CASSVDGARAIYEQYF

J gene: TRBJ2-2
V gene: TRBV7-6
clone size: few
D gene: -
CDR3 DNA: TGTGCCAGCAGCTCAGTACCGAACACCGGGGAGCTGTTTTTT
CDR3 protein: CASSSVPNTGELFF

J gene: TRBJ1-1
V gene: TRBV7-2
clone size: few
D gene: TRBD1
CDR3 DNA: TGTGCCAGCAGTTCTAACAGGGGTACTGAAGCTTTCTTT
CDR3 protein: CASSSNRGTEAFF

J gene: TRBJ1-2
V gene: TRBV30
clone size: few
D gene: -
CDR3 DNA: TGTGCCTGGAGTAGGACCCTTGCTGGCTACACCTTC
CDR3 protein: CAWSRTLAGYTF

J gene: TRBJ2-5
V gene: TRBV5-1
clone size: -
D gene: -
CDR3 DNA: TGCGCCAGCAGCCCCCTGGGGGTACAAGAGACCCAGTACTTC
CDR3 protein: CASSPLGVQETQYF

J gene: TRBJ1-1
V gene: TRBV28
clone size: -
D gene: -
CDR3 DNA: TGTGCCAGCAGTTCTCCCGACAGAAACACTGAAGCTTTCTTT
CDR3 protein: CASSSPDRNTEAFF